There are many counts of the clone carrying this T cell receptor beta chain. Next came a second PCR, run for about 6 to 11 cycles, which used a sample-barcoded 5' primer along with a J-beta primer mix. TCRdb recomputed calls from the 5' RACE reads with MiXCR, one row per CDR3 protein. The sample has a few hundred thousand distinct CDR3 sequences; approximately 47% are singletons. This sample is drawn from a study of blood T cells in healthy people across ages. There are 15 residues in the CDR3. Germline lookup yields CDR1 SQVTM and CDR2 ANQGSEA. The V segment lost 8 bases and the J segment 0 bases; nucleotides outside the gene matches: 11.

This chain uses TRBV29-1 with TRBJ2-3, with TRBD1 matching over 7 bases. The sequence was obtained from a man aged 60-69 years in good health. Specimen: blood. CDR3 residues: CSTVPGQRSTDTQYF. Here the CDR3 DNA reads TGCAGCACCGTACCGGGACAGAGAAGCACAGATACGCAGTATTTT.